The next 22 T cell receptor beta chains were all read from a single sample in a study of T cell clones after liver transplantation. TCRdb's table, derived via immunoSEQ multiplex PCR, lists solely in-frame clones and lacks some. The repertoire holds about 75,000 clones, with around four fifths as singletons. The sample here was CD4+ T cells from blood, taken about 50 months after liver transplant. The receptors here all came from a human patient who received a liver transplant. The graft donor may account for some of the T cells.

CDR3 nucleotide sequence: TGTGCCAGCAGGAGAGGGACAGGCTATGGCTACACCTTC. This gives the protein CASRRGTGYGYTF. The chain employs TRBV2 and TRBJ1-2; 8 nucleotides agree with TRBD1. Per germline, CDR1 SNHLY and CDR2 FYNNEI. This CDR3 contains 13 residues. With V trimmed by 6 bases and J by 4 bases, 4 bases remained unmatched.

The gene calls are TRBV6-5 and TRBJ1-1; 8 bases fit TRBD1. This CDR3 region has 15 residues. The junction had 8 bases not matched to a gene; V was cut back by 3 bases and J by 5 bases. Germline CDR1 is MNHEY and CDR2 is SVGAGI. Here the CDR3 reads CASSYSIRGHTEAFF. The CDR3 nucleotides are TGTGCCAGCAGTTATAGCATCAGGGGGCATACTGAAGCTTTCTTT.

The chain's CDR3 is CATNSVGLAGGAWETQYF. CDR3 nucleotides: TGTGCCACCAACTCCGTGGGGCTAGCGGGGGGGGCATGGGAGACCCAGTACTTC. The genes are TRBV7-2 and TRBJ2-5; 12 positions match TRBD2. V lost 10 bases, J lost 5 bases, and 20 bases stayed unmatched. This CDR3 region has 18 residues. Germline V gene sequence: CDR1 SGHTA, CDR2 FQGNSA.

The V and J genes are TRBV9 and TRBJ2-7; D could derive from TRBD1 or TRBD2 (5 bases each). This CDR3 has 15 amino acids. V lost 4 bases and J lost 4, with 18 bases in between. CDR1 and CDR2 from the germline V gene are SGDLS and YYNGEE. CDR3 protein: CASSLGPDNSYEQYF. The CDR3 DNA reads as TGTGCCAGCAGCCTGGGACCCGACAATTCTTACGAGCAGTACTTC.

The chain combines TRBV5-4 with TRBJ2-1, with a weak D call TRBD2 (7 bases). The CDR3 length is 15 residues. CDR1 is SGHNT and CDR2 is YYREEE in the germline V gene (reference sequence). Between the trimmed V and J ends, which lost 4 bases and 2 bases, there was a span of 13 bases. The CDR3: CASSGGASTYNEQFF. The CDR3 DNA reads TGTGCCAGCAGCGGGGGGGCGTCAACCTACAATGAGCAGTTCTTC.

This chain links TRBV7-2 with TRBJ1-3; no clear D gene. This CDR3 has 13 residues. Trimming took 3 bases from V and 9 from J, leaving 12 bases between them. Germline V gene sequence: CDR1 SGHTA, CDR2 FQGNSA. CDR3 sequence (DNA): TGTGCCAGCAGCTTCACGGAGCATGCCACCATATATTTT. Its translation is CASSFTEHATIYF.

The J gene is TRBJ2-3, the V gene TRBV11-2; 12 nucleotides match TRBD2. The CDR3 runs to 16 residues. The junction had 5 bases not matched to a gene; V was cut back by 1 base and J by 6 bases. Germline values: CDR1 SGHAT, CDR2 FQNNGV. CDR3 loop: CASSLGGLAGGDTQYF. Written as DNA, the CDR3 is TGTGCCAGCAGCTTAGGGGGGCTAGCGGGAGGGGATACGCAGTATTTT. Using reference TRBV11-2 and TRBJ2-3 for the parts outside the CDR3, the full variable domain is EAGVAQSPRYKIIEKRQSVAFWCNPISGHATLYWYQQILGQGPKLLIQFQNNGVVDDSQLPKDRFSAERLKGVDSTLKIQPAKLEDSAVYLCASSLGGLAGGDTQYFGPGTRLTVL.

This chain joins TRBV4-3 and TRBJ2-3, with D maybe TRBD2 (7 bases). This CDR3 is 18 amino acids long. Trimming pared 4 bases from V and 3 bases from J, leaving 23 bases between. Germline V gene sequence: CDR1 LGHNA, CDR2 YSLEER. CDR3 nucleotide sequence: TGCGCCAGCAGCCGGAGTAGGTTGGGGGGAGGGGGTACAGATACGCAGTATTTT. Its translation is CASSRSRLGGGGTDTQYF.

V is TRBV2 and J is TRBJ2-7; perhaps TRBD2 as D (6 bases). The germline V and J ends were trimmed by 4 bases and 6 bases, with 19 bases remaining between them. The germline V gene has CDR1 SNHLY and CDR2 FYNNEI. The CDR3 totals 15 residues. CDR3 sequence: CASSGGLLRDGEQYF. The CDR3 bases are TGTGCCAGCAGTGGGGGACTCCTTAGGGATGGCGAGCAGTACTTC.

Note on this clone: The junction and the germline gene differ at one end; a read error may be behind it. This chain uses TRBV7-2 with TRBJ2-7, with TRBD1 matching over 11 bases. The CDR3 length is 15 residues. Per the germline V gene, CDR1 is SGHTA and CDR2 is FQGNSA. For the CDR3, the DNA is TGTGCCAGCAGCTTCCGGCGGACAGGGGGCGGTACGGTGAACTTC. Its protein product is CASSFRRTGGGTVNF.

The chain employs TRBV4-1 and TRBJ2-1, with 9 nucleotides matching TRBD2. CDR1 MGHRA and CDR2 YSYEKL come from the germline V gene. This CDR3 contains 20 residues. V lost 1 base and J lost 7; bases outside the gene matches: 20. CDR3 region: CASSQGRGEEIAGVSNEQFF. The CDR3 coding sequence is TGCGCCAGCAGCCAAGGGCGGGGGGAGGAAATAGCGGGAGTATCAAATGAGCAGTTCTTC.

In DNA, the CDR3 is TGTGCCAGTAGTATTTTGCAGGGTGAAAAACTGTTTTTT. As protein: CASSILQGEKLFF. This rearrangement joins TRBV19 to TRBJ1-4, with a weak D call TRBD1 (5 bases). Germline lookup yields CDR1 LNHDA and CDR2 SQIVND (reference sequence). V was clipped by 3 bases and J by 7 bases, with 9 bases between them. The CDR3 is 13 amino acids. The entire variable domain, with the rest obtained from reference TRBV19 and TRBJ1-4, is as follows: DGGITQSPKYLFRKEGQNVTLSCEQNLNHDAMYWYRQDPGQGLRLIYYSQIVNDFQKGDIAEGYSVSREKKESFPLTVTSAQKNPTAFYLCASSILQGEKLFFGSGTQLSVL.

This chain uses TRBV27 with TRBJ2-5; D remains unclear. V lost 5 bases and J 0 bases, leaving 7 bases between the germline ends. This CDR3 has 13 residues. Germline V gene lookup returns CDR1 MNHEY and CDR2 SMNVEV (reference sequence). The CDR3 region has the DNA TGTGCCAGCAGTCAAAGGTACCAAGAGACCCAGTACTTC. Translation gives CASSQRYQETQYF.

The chain couples TRBV7-8 to TRBJ1-1; maybe TRBD1 (5 bases). Germline lookup yields CDR1 SGHVS and CDR2 FQNEAQ. The germline V and J ends were trimmed by 2 bases and 5 bases, with 15 bases remaining between them. The CDR3 is made up of 15 amino acids. For the CDR3, the DNA is TGTGCCAGCAGCTTACTTCGGGGGGTTGGGACTGAAGCTTTCTTT. This gives the protein CASSLLRGVGTEAFF.

The V call is TRBV5-1, the J call TRBJ1-5, with D perhaps matching TRBD1 (5 bases). V was cut by 0 bases and J by 2 bases, with 9 bases left in between. CDR1 is SGHRS, CDR2 YFSETQ, per germline. CDR3 length: 15 amino acids. The CDR3, as DNA: TGCGCCAGCAGCTTGGAAGGGGCCGGCAATCAGCCCCAGCATTTT. Its translation is CASSLEGAGNQPQHF.

The chain joins TRBV2 to TRBJ2-1; D not certain. Trimming removed 4 bases at V and 4 bases at J, with 14 bases between. Germline CDR1 and CDR2: SNHLY and FYNNEI. This CDR3 contains 15 residues. The CDR3 reads CASSGGPTLYNEQFF. In DNA form, the CDR3 reads TGTGCCAGCAGTGGTGGTCCAACTCTGTACAATGAGCAGTTCTTC.

The chain employs TRBV10-3 and TRBJ2-5; D gene ambiguous. With 2 bases removed from V and 5 bases from J, the gap between germline ends came to 3 bases. Germline CDR1 reads ENHRY; CDR2 reads SYGVKD. This CDR3 comprises 11 residues. The CDR3: CAISERETQYF. In DNA, the CDR3 is TGTGCCATCAGTGAGCGGGAGACCCAGTACTTC.

The gene calls are TRBV7-9 and TRBJ2-2, with D maybe TRBD1 (6 bases). Trimming removed 4 bases at V and 5 bases at J, with 14 bases between. Germline loops: CDR1 SEHNR, CDR2 FQNEAQ (reference sequence). CDR3 length: 15 residues. CDR3 coding DNA: TGTGCCAGCAGCTCCCGTCTACAGGGAACCGGGGAGCTGTTTTTT. Amino acids: CASSSRLQGTGELFF.

This rearrangement joins TRBV28 to TRBJ1-1, with TRBD1 as a possible D gene (6 bases). CDR1 is MDHEN, CDR2 SYDVKM, per germline. The ends were cut back, 5 bases at V and 1 base at J, with 11 bases in the middle. The CDR3 has 14 residues. CDR3 nucleotides: TGTGCCAGCAGTCCGCCGGGGGCGAACACTGAAGCTTTCTTT. As protein: CASSPPGANTEAFF.

The rearrangement joins TRBV6-5 to TRBJ2-7; tentative D call: TRBD1 (6 bases). The V gene lost 4 bases and the J gene lost 2 bases, with 12 bases spanning the gap. Germline V CDR1 and CDR2: MNHEY, SVGAGI. The CDR3 has 14 amino acids. The CDR3 bases are TGTGCCAGCAGTTCCCGGGACACTGCCTACGAGCAGTACTTC. This encodes CASSSRDTAYEQYF.

This sequence joins TRBV4-2 and TRBJ1-5, with 7 bases matching TRBD1. Losses at the gene ends were 3 bases for V and 4 bases for J; bases not matched to a gene: 6. CDR3 length equals 15 residues. From germline, CDR1 is LGHNA and CDR2 YNFKEQ. The CDR3 nucleotides are TGTGCCAGCAGCCACAACAGGGGTCCTAATCAGCCCCAGCATTTT. The encoded protein is CASSHNRGPNQPQHF.

This clone came up a few times. The J gene is TRBJ2-1, the V gene TRBV27, with no clear D. Per germline, CDR1 MNHEY and CDR2 SMNVEV (reference sequence). CDR3 length: 13 residues. V lost 6 bases and J 4 bases, leaving 10 bases between the germline ends. The CDR3 DNA reads as TGTGCCAGCAGGAGGTCCCTTTACAATGAGCAGTTCTTC. As protein: CASRRSLYNEQFF.